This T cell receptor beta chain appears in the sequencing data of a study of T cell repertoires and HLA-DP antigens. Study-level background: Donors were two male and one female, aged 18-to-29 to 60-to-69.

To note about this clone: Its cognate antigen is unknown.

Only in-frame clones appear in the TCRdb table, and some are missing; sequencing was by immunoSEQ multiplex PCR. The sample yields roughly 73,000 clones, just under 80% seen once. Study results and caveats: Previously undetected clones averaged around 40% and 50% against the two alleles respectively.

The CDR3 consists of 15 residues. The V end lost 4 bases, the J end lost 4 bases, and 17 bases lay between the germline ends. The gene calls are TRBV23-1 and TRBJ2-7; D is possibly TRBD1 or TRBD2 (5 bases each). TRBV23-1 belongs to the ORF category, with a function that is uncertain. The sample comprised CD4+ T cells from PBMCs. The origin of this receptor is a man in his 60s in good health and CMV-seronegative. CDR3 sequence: CASSRGVVPLYEQYV. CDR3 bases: TGCGCCAGCAGTCGAGGGGTTGTGCCCCTGTACGAGCAGTACGTC.